Listed below are T cell receptor beta chains from one sample, sequenced in a study of vaccination effects on CD4 cells after COVID-19. Measured with immunoSEQ multiplex PCR; TCRdb has only the in-frame clones, and not every one. The sample includes over 50,000 clones, approximately 80% of them seen just once. Their antigen targets remain unknown. Here the sequenced sample was CD4+ T cells from PBMCs cultured with HCoV-229E spike peptides, taken before COVID-19 vaccination. Every receptor here comes from a human donor who received a COVID-19 vaccine. CDR3s include the opening cysteine and the closing phenylalanine or tryptophan. D genes are given only for firm matches. Clone size is shown for a subset of rows, as once, few, many or a class of expanded clone.

.,TRBJ2-4,TRBV6-5,.,15,TGTGCCAGCAGTCCTAAAAGGTTAGCCAAAAACATTCAGTACTTC,CASSPKRLAKNIQYF
.,TRBJ1-5,TRBV28,.,15,TGTGCCAGCAGTAATGGGGGCCTGGGCAATCAGCCCCAGCATTTT,CASSNGGLGNQPQHF
.,TRBJ2-3,TRBV7-9,.,12,TGTGCCAGCAGCTTAGTGTCAGATACGCAGTATTTT,CASSLVSDTQYF
.,TRBJ1-1,TRBV18,.,13,TGTGCCAGCGCGGACAGTGTGGACACTGAAGCTTTCTTT,CASADSVDTEAFF
once,TRBJ1-2,TRBV5-6,.,13,TGTGCCAGCAGTCGTAGGGGGGCTGGCGGCTACACCTTC,CASSRRGAGGYTF
.,TRBJ1-1,TRBV4-2,.,15,TGTGCCAGCAGCCAAGCCCCGGGGGTGGGCACTGAAGCTTTCTTT,CASSQAPGVGTEAFF
once,TRBJ1-1,TRBV6-2/TRBV6-3,.,17,TGTGCCAGCAGTTACTCGATGGATTTGGCCGGGGCGGCTGAAGCTTTCTTT,CASSYSMDLAGAAEAFF
few,TRBJ1-4,TRBV5-1,.,16,TGCGCCAGCAGCTTACAACCCGGGATCACCGATGAAAAACTGTTTTTT,CASSLQPGITDEKLFF
.,TRBJ2-1,TRBV7-2,.,13,TGTGCCAGCAGCTTAGAACCTCGCAATGAGCAGTTCTTC,CASSLEPRNEQFF
.,TRBJ2-5,TRBV10-3,TRBD2,15,TGTGCCATCAGTGAGGCTAGCGGGGGGGAAGAGACCCAGTACTTC,CAISEASGGEETQYF
.,TRBJ2-3,TRBV7-3,TRBD2,14,TGTGCCAGCAGCGACGGATATAGCGGGGATACGCAGTATTTT,CASSDGYSGDTQYF
few,TRBJ2-1,TRBV24-1,.,11,TGTGCCACCAGTGCGCAGAATGAGCAGTTCTTC,CATSAQNEQFF
.,TRBJ1-4,TRBV10-2,TRBD1,14,TGCGCCAGCAGTGGGACAGGGTGGGGTGAAAAACTGTTTTTT,CASSGTGWGEKLFF
.,TRBJ1-3,TRBV7-9,.,14,TGTGCCAGCAGCTTAAGCAGTTCTGGAAACACCATATATTTT,CASSLSSSGNTIYF
.,TRBJ1-1,TRBV29-1,TRBD1,13,TGCAGCGTGGCCGACAGGGGATTAACTGAAGCTTTCTTT,CSVADRGLTEAFF
.,TRBJ1-1,TRBV7-2,TRBD1,16,TGTGCCAGCAGCCCCGGGACAGGGGCTTCGAACACTGAAGCTTTCTTT,CASSPGTGASNTEAFF
few,TRBJ2-2,TRBV4-1,TRBD1,14,TGCGCCAGCAGCGACAGGGGTAACACCGGGGAGCTGTTTTTT,CASSDRGNTGELFF
once,TRBJ1-1,TRBV7-2,TRBD1,14,TGTGCCAGCAGCTCGACAGGGGTGAACACTGAAGCTTTCTTT,CASSSTGVNTEAFF
few,TRBJ1-1,TRBV27,.,12,TGTGCCAGCCGATTGGGGGAGACTGAAGCTTTCTTT,CASRLGETEAFF
.,TRBJ2-4,TRBV5-8,.,15,TGTGCCAGCAGCTTAAGGTGGGGTCCCAAAAACATTCAGTACTTC,CASSLRWGPKNIQYF
.,TRBJ2-1,TRBV5-1,TRBD2,16,TGCGCCAGCAGCTTAGGCTCGACTAGCGGGGGGGTTGAGCAGTTCTTC,CASSLGSTSGGVEQFF
.,TRBJ2-2,TRBV4-3,TRBD2,16,TGCGCCAGCAGTCGGGCGGGGGGCCTCAACACCGGGGAGCTGTTTTTT,CASSRAGGLNTGELFF
.,TRBJ1-4,TRBV12-3/TRBV12-4,.,12,TGTGCCAGCAGTGCGCGTAGTGAAAAACTGTTTTTT,CASSARSEKLFF
.,TRBJ1-6,TRBV15,TRBD1,16,TGTGCCACCAGCGGGGACAGGGGGCTAATTGGTTCACCCCTCCACTTT,CATSGDRGLIGSPLHF
once,TRBJ2-5,TRBV24-1,TRBD2,17,TGTGCCACCAGTGACGCGCCCGGGACTAGCGTCCAGGAGACCCAGTACTTC,CATSDAPGTSVQETQYF
few,TRBJ2-2,TRBV5-1,TRBD1,16,TGCGCCAGCAGCTTGGTAGGGGGCGCGGACACCGGGGAGCTGTTTTTT,CASSLVGGADTGELFF
.,TRBJ1-4,TRBV9,TRBD1,18,TGTGCCAGCAGCCCCGGGACAGGGACTCATGAGGCTAATGAAAAACTGTTTTTT,CASSPGTGTHEANEKLFF
few,TRBJ2-2,TRBV7-2,TRBD2,14,TGTGCCAGCAGCCCGGACGGGAGGGCCGGGGAGCTGTTTTTT,CASSPDGRAGELFF
.,TRBJ1-1,TRBV18,TRBD1,16,TGTGCCAGCTCACCCCTGTCGACAGGGGAAGCTGCTGAAGCTTTCTTT,CASSPLSTGEAAEAFF
.,TRBJ1-1,TRBV5-1,.,16,TGCGCCAGCAGCTTGGTTCTGAGGGAGGTGAACACTGAAGCTTTCTTT,CASSLVLREVNTEAFF
.,TRBJ2-1,TRBV5-1,TRBD1,16,TGCGCCAGCAGCTTGTTCGACAGGGCGTCCTACAATGAGCAGTTCTTC,CASSLFDRASYNEQFF
.,TRBJ2-5,TRBV29-1,TRBD2,13,TGCAGCTTCCGACTAGCGGGGAGAGAGACCCAGTACTTC,CSFRLAGRETQYF
.,TRBJ2-3,TRBV3-1/TRBV3-2,.,14,TGTGCCAGCAGCCAAGAAGGAGGCACAGATACGCAGTATTTT,CASSQEGGTDTQYF
few,TRBJ2-3,TRBV29-1,.,10,TGCAGCGGCGGAGGTGATACGCAGTATTTT,CSGGGDTQYF
once,TRBJ1-5,TRBV11-3,TRBD1,15,TGTGCCAGCAGCTTTGACACAGGGGTTAATCAGCCCCAGCATTTT,CASSFDTGVNQPQHF
.,TRBJ2-1,TRBV19,TRBD1,15,TGTGCCAGTAGCCCAGGGGACAGCTCCTACAATGAGCAGTTCTTC,CASSPGDSSYNEQFF
.,TRBJ2-1,TRBV5-1,TRBD1,14,TGCGCCAGCAGTCCGGACAGGGTAAACAATGAGCAGTTCTTC,CASSPDRVNNEQFF
.,TRBJ1-6,TRBV11-2,TRBD1,17,TGTGCCAGCAGACGGCCGGGACAGGGGGCGCGTGATTCACCCCTCCACTTT,CASRRPGQGARDSPLHF
.,TRBJ1-2,TRBV5-6,.,13,TGTGCCAGCAGCTTGGATTACCCGTCTGGCTACACCTTC,CASSLDYPSGYTF
.,TRBJ2-2,TRBV9,TRBD1,14,TGTGCCAGCAGCCCCCGGACAGGGACCGGGGAGCTGTTTTTT,CASSPRTGTGELFF
.,TRBJ1-2,TRBV5-1,.,15,TGCGCCAGCAGCGCTGCTGTCGGGGATGGAGATGGCTACACCTTC,CASSAAVGDGDGYTF
.,TRBJ2-3,TRBV19,.,11,TGTGCCAGTAGTCTACGGGGTACGCAGTATTTT,CASSLRGTQYF
.,TRBJ2-1,TRBV4-1,.,15,TGCGCCAGCAGCCAAGCCGGCCGGAAAAACAATGAGCAGTTCTTC,CASSQAGRKNNEQFF
.,TRBJ2-1,TRBV21-1,.,16,TGTGCCAGCAGCAACTCCGACAGGGGCACAGATGATGAGCAGTTCTTC,CASSNSDRGTDDEQFF
.,TRBJ1-6,TRBV6-2/TRBV6-3,.,15,TGTGCCAGCAGTTCCGTTGGGCAGTATAATTCACCCCTCCACTTT,CASSSVGQYNSPLHF
.,TRBJ2-1,TRBV24-1,.,16,TGTGCCACCAGTGATTATCAGGGTAGGGCCTACAATGAGCAGTTCTTC,CATSDYQGRAYNEQFF
.,TRBJ1-1,TRBV2,.,12,TGTGCCAGCACACCTACCGGGGGGAAAGCTTTCTTT,CASTPTGGKAFF
.,TRBJ1-1,TRBV7-2,.,13,TGTGCCAGCAGCCCTAGGGCGGACCAGAGGGCTTTCTTT,CASSPRADQRAFF
.,TRBJ2-2,TRBV5-5,TRBD1,15,TGTGCCAGCTGTTGGACAGGGGAGCGGACCGGGGAGCTGTTTTTT,CASCWTGERTGELFF
.,TRBJ2-5,TRBV25-1,.,14,TGTGCCAGCAGTGAATTAGGGGTCCAAGAGACCCAGTACTTC,CASSELGVQETQYF
few,TRBJ2-3,TRBV18,.,13,TGTGCCAGCTCACCACCGGTCTCAGATACGCAGTATTTT,CASSPPVSDTQYF
.,TRBJ1-1,TRBV12-5,TRBD1,16,TGTGCTAGTGGTTTGCAGTCGCCGGGACAGGGGTCTGAAGCTTTCTTT,CASGLQSPGQGSEAFF
.,TRBJ1-2,TRBV4-1,.,17,TGCGCCAGCAGCCCAGGACACCAGTTTATCCCGAGCTATGGCTACACCTTC,CASSPGHQFIPSYGYTF
.,TRBJ2-3,TRBV19,TRBD2,15,TGTGCCAGTAGTATAGGGGCGGGGGGGACAGATACGCAGTATTTT,CASSIGAGGTDTQYF
.,TRBJ1-1,TRBV20-1,.,10,TGCAGTTGGAGGTTGGGTGAAGCTTTCTTT,CSWRLGEAFF